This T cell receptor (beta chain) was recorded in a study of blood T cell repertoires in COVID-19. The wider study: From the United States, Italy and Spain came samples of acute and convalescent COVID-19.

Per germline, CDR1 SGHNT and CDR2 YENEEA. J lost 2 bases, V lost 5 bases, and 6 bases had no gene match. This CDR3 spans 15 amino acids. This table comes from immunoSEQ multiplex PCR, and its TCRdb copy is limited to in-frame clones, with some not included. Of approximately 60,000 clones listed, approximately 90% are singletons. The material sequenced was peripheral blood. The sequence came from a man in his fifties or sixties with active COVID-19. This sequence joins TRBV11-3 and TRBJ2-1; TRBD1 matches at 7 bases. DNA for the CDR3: TGTGCCAGCAGCCTAGGGGGCCTAACCTACAATGAGCAGTTCTTC. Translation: CASSLGGLTYNEQFF.